This TCR beta chain appears in the sequencing data of a study of cytomegalovirus exposure and HLA in healthy donors. General study findings and limits: Prior analysis indicated that the majority of TCR beta V segments exhibited productivity approximately 87% or approximately 30% of the time. Presence/absence analyses assumed roughly uniform sequencing depth across donors. Reported performance of the classifier showed diagnosis of cytomegalovirus status with high specificity and sensitivity.

Primers: 60 Vbeta forward and 13 Jbeta reverse. As processed by the authors: A later analysis counted 80 million or so unique TCR beta chains, roughly 11 million shared. Method: immunoSEQ multiplex PCR; TCRdb's copy keeps in-frame clones and lacks some. That table gives V, J and clone size, and the DNA gave D and trimming. The data hold 150,000 to 200,000 clones, with 75% to 80% observed a single time. About this clone itself: Its cognate antigen is unknown.

Sample: PBMCs. This receptor was taken from a woman between 50 and 59 years old in good health and CMV-seropositive.

CDR3 DNA sequence: TGTGCCAGCAGTTTAGGTTTTTGGGTAGGAGGGTCCTATAATTCACCCCTCCACTTT. Its protein product is CASSLGFWVGGSYNSPLHF. This sequence joins TRBV27 and TRBJ1-6; D ambiguous. The CDR3 sequence is 19 residues long. Germline lookup yields CDR1 MNHEY and CDR2 SMNVEV (reference sequence). V lost 2 bases, J lost 1 base, and 18 bases lay in between.